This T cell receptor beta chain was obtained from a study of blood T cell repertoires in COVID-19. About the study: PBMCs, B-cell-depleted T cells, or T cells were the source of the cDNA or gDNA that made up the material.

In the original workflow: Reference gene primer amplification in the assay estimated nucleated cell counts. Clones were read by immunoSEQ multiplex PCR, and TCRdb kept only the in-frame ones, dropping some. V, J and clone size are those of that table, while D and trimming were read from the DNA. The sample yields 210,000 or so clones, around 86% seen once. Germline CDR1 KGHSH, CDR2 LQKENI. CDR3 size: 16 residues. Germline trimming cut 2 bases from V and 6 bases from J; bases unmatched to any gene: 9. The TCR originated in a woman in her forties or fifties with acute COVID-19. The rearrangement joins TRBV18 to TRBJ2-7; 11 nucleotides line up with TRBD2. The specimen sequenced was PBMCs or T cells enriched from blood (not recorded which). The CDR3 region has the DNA TGTGCCAGCTCACCAGGGACTAGCGGCGTAGGGGGCGAGCAGTACTTC. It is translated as CASSPGTSGVGGEQYF.